This TCR beta chain comes out of a study of control samples from healthy donors and cancer patients. Germline CDR1 SGHAT, CDR2 FQNNGV. The CDR3 runs to 15 residues. V was cut by 6 bases and J by 7 bases, with 18 bases left in between. Profiling relied on immunoSEQ multiplex PCR, and the TCRdb table lists in-frame clones only, not all of them. The sample records fewer than 95,000 clones, about 88% being singletons. This clone was seen a single time. Sample: blood. This TCR was sampled from a woman between 50 and 59 years old in good health. The V gene is TRBV11-2, the J gene TRBJ1-4, with a possible D match to TRBD1 (6 bases). CDR3 residues: CASRPSFGGGEKLFF. The CDR3 DNA sequence: TGTGCCAGCAGACCTTCCTTCGGGGGCGGTGAAAAACTGTTTTTT.